Listed here are 26 T cell receptor beta chains from one sample, sequenced in a study of shared clonotypes between healthy human individuals. The repertoire was sequenced with immunoSEQ multiplex PCR; TCRdb's copy has only in-frame clones and lacks some. The sample consists of more than 2 million clones, approximately 96% of them appearing once. Sequencing input: naive CD4+ T cells sorted from blood. As for subset: CD45RA+ positively selected. The receptors originated from a man younger than 35 in good health.

This clone was detected only once. The sample carries other DNA sequences with the same CDR3. This chain connects TRBV5-1 to TRBJ1-1; D might be TRBD1 (5 bases). Germline lookup yields CDR1 SGHRS and CDR2 YFSETQ. The CDR3 covers 14 residues. Between the trimmed V and J ends, which lost 1 base and 5 bases, there was a span of 12 bases. This CDR3 reads CASSLSQGGTEAFF. CDR3 DNA sequence: TGCGCCAGCAGCTTGAGTCAGGGTGGTACTGAAGCTTTCTTT.

On this clone: Additional DNA sequences in this sample encode the identical CDR3. The chain links TRBV2 to TRBJ1-4; D may be TRBD1 (5 bases). V lost 4 bases to trimming and J lost 8 bases, with 5 bases between them. The CDR3 loop spans 11 amino acids. Germline V gene data show CDR1 as SNHLY and CDR2 as FYNNEI. CDR3 DNA: TGTGCCAGCAGTGGGGGGGAAAAACTGTTTTTT. This gives the protein CASSGGEKLFF.

This clone was seen just once. The chain recombines TRBV6-1 with TRBJ1-5, with unresolved D. Germline V gene data show CDR1 as MNHNS and CDR2 as SASEGT. The CDR3 extends over 11 amino acids. V lost 7 bases and J 2 bases, leaving 3 bases between the germline ends. The CDR3 nucleotides read TGTGCCAGCATGGGCAATCAGCCCCAGCATTTT. Residues: CASMGNQPQHF.

The chain couples TRBV11-3 to TRBJ2-2; TRBD1 is a possible D gene (5 bases). There are 16 residues in the CDR3. Trimming removed 1 base at V and 7 bases at J, with 16 bases between. In germline, CDR1 is SGHNT, CDR2 YENEEA. The CDR3 here is CASSLGSGRVDGELFF. DNA of the CDR3: TGTGCCAGCAGCTTAGGTTCGGGCAGGGTCGACGGGGAGCTGTTTTTT.

The chain employs TRBV7-8 and TRBJ2-2, with no clear D. V dropped 6 bases and J dropped 4 bases, with 6 bases sitting between them. Germline values: CDR1 SGHVS, CDR2 FQNEAQ. The CDR3 runs to 12 residues. For the CDR3, the DNA is TGTGCCAGCAGTCAGTCCACCGGGGAGCTGTTTTTT. It translates to CASSQSTGELFF.

The chain combines TRBV6-5 with TRBJ2-7; D perhaps matches TRBD1 (6 bases). Germline V gene data show CDR1 as MNHEY and CDR2 as SVGAGI. There are 14 residues in the CDR3. V lost 5 bases to trimming and J lost 6 bases, with 17 bases between them. CDR3 nucleotide sequence: TGTGCCAGCAGTCAGGGGATACTTGGGGGCGAGCAGTACTTC. Residues: CASSQGILGGEQYF.

This rearrangement joins TRBV18 to TRBJ1-1; TRBD1 aligns across 7 bases. Trimming removed 4 bases from V and 6 bases from J; junction bases left unmatched: 5. In germline, CDR1 is KGHSH, CDR2 LQKENI. The CDR3 has 13 amino acids. The CDR3 here is CASSQTGDPEAFF. The CDR3 coding sequence is TGTGCCAGCTCACAAACAGGGGACCCTGAAGCTTTCTTT. Variable domain in full (rest from reference TRBV18 and TRBJ1-1): NAGVMQNPRHLVRRRGQEARLRCSPMKGHSHVYWYRQLPEEGLKFMVYLQKENIIDESGMPKERFSAEFPKEGPSILRIQQVVRGDSAAYFCASSQTGDPEAFFGQGTRLTVV.

The chain combines TRBV9 with TRBJ2-5, with 8 bases that match TRBD1. This CDR3 is built from 14 residues. Trimming took 3 bases from V and 7 from J; bases not matched to a gene: 8. Germline values: CDR1 SGDLS, CDR2 YYNGEE. CDR3 sequence (DNA): TGTGCCAGCAGCGGAGACAGGGGTGATGGGACCCAGTACTTC. Translated: CASSGDRGDGTQYF.

The J gene is TRBJ1-1, the V gene TRBV19; no definite D call. The CDR3 consists of 13 residues. Germline CDR1 reads LNHDA; CDR2 reads SQIVND (reference sequence). V was pared by 5 bases and J by 6 bases, with 13 bases between. The CDR3 sequence is CASSPGPGAEAFF. The CDR3 coding sequence is TGTGCCAGTAGTCCCGGGCCCGGGGCTGAAGCTTTCTTT.

V is TRBV28 and J is TRBJ2-1; no reliable D call. The CDR3 runs 10 residues. Trimming removed 6 bases from V and 7 bases from J, with 4 bases in between. Germline V lookup: CDR1 MDHEN, CDR2 SYDVKM. CDR3 coding DNA: TGTGCCAGCAGGGAAAATGAGCAGTTCTTC. Amino acid sequence: CASRENEQFF.

The count of this clone is one. V gene TRBV15 combines with J gene TRBJ2-7, with D perhaps given as TRBD1 or TRBD2 (6 bases each). The CDR3 has 14 amino acids. Looked up from germline, CDR1 is LNHNV and CDR2 is YYDKDF (reference sequence). Trimming stripped 6 bases from V and 1 base from J, with 13 bases between. CDR3 in amino acids: CATRWGAGSYEQYF. The CDR3 DNA sequence: TGTGCCACCAGATGGGGGGCAGGTTCCTACGAGCAGTACTTC.

V gene TRBV7-6 combines with J gene TRBJ1-5, with a possible D match to TRBD1 (5 bases). The CDR3 has 15 amino acids. CDR1 SGHVS and CDR2 FNYEAQ come from the germline V gene. V was trimmed by 2 bases and J by 5 bases, leaving 13 bases between them. The CDR3 here is CASSLTGGLDQPQHF. CDR3 DNA sequence: TGTGCCAGCAGCTTAACAGGTGGTCTGGATCAGCCCCAGCATTTT.

V usage is TRBV5-6 and J usage is TRBJ1-2, with 12 bases aligning to TRBD1. The CDR3 is 17 residues long. V gave up 3 bases and J gave up 5 bases; unmatched junction bases: 11. The germline gives CDR1 SGHDT, CDR2 YYEEEE. The CDR3 bases are TGTGCCAGCAGCTCCGGGACAGGGGGCGCGAAAGGGTATGGCTACACCTTC. Residues: CASSSGTGGAKGYGYTF.

The CDR3 loop reads CASNRGGHNEQFF. The DNA for the CDR3 is TGTGCCAGCAATAGAGGGGGTCACAATGAGCAGTTCTTC. The chain joins TRBV6-5 to TRBJ2-1, with a tentative D call TRBD1 (6 bases). Deletions cut 7 bases from V and 5 bases from J, with 12 bases between. Germline V gene lookup returns CDR1 MNHEY and CDR2 SVGAGI. This CDR3 is 13 amino acids long.

On this clone: Other DNA variants within this sample encode the same CDR3. This chain joins TRBV5-1 and TRBJ1-4; 7 bases are shared with TRBD1. J lost 8 bases, V lost 0 bases, and 4 bases had no gene match. Germline-derived CDR1 and CDR2 are SGHRS and YFSETQ. There are 14 residues in the CDR3. The DNA of the CDR3 is TGCGCCAGCAGCTTGGGACAGGGACGGGAAAAACTGTTTTTT. It yields the protein CASSLGQGREKLFF.

J is TRBJ2-7 and V is TRBV7-9; TRBD1 matches at 8 bases. This CDR3 spans 18 amino acids. The ends lost 5 bases at V and 3 bases at J; junction bases unmatched: 18. Germline CDR1 is SEHNR and CDR2 is FQNEAQ (reference sequence). The DNA for the CDR3 is TGTGCCAGCAGCCCTACATTCATTGACAGGGGTGGTGTCTACGAGCAGTACTTC. Translating gives CASSPTFIDRGGVYEQYF.

The gene calls are TRBV6-5 and TRBJ2-5; D not certain. The V gene lost 0 bases and the J gene lost 2 bases, with 10 bases spanning the gap. The CDR3 runs to 15 residues. Germline V gene data show CDR1 as MNHEY and CDR2 as SVGAGI. In DNA, the CDR3 is TGTGCCAGCAGTTACTCTGGGCCAGCACAAGAGACCCAGTACTTC. Protein: CASSYSGPAQETQYF.

The gene calls are TRBV29-1 and TRBJ2-5; 8 bases fit TRBD2. The CDR3 runs to 11 residues. Germline V CDR1 and CDR2: SQVTM, ANQGSEA. With V trimmed by 5 bases and J by 5 bases, 1 base remained unmatched. CDR3 in DNA: TGCAGCGTTTCTAGCGGGGAGACCCAGTACTTC. Residues: CSVSSGETQYF.

The chain links TRBV6-1 to TRBJ1-6; a possible D gene is TRBD1 (6 bases). Trimming stripped 4 bases from V and 0 bases from J, with 13 bases between. Per germline, CDR1 MNHNS and CDR2 SASEGT. This CDR3 has 17 amino acids. In nucleotides, the CDR3 is TGTGCCAGCAGTGTTGACAGGATAAGCTCCTATAATTCACCCCTCCACTTT. Translated: CASSVDRISSYNSPLHF.

V and J are TRBV27 and TRBJ1-2; D gene uncertain. In germline, CDR1 is MNHEY, CDR2 SMNVEV (reference sequence). V was pared by 6 bases and J by 4 bases, with 12 bases between. The CDR3 totals 13 residues. The CDR3 nucleotides are TGTGCCAGCAGGCAGGCCAGTAGCTATGGCTACACCTTC. It specifies CASRQASSYGYTF.

Notes on this clone: Distinct nucleotide sequences in the sample also encode this CDR3. The CDR3 here is CASSPGTVEETQYF. The CDR3 region has the DNA TGTGCCAGCTCACCAGGGACAGTCGAAGAGACCCAGTACTTC. This chain connects TRBV18 to TRBJ2-5, with TRBD1 identical over 7 bases. The CDR3 length is 14 residues. Germline V CDR1 and CDR2: KGHSH, LQKENI. Trimming removed 2 bases from V and 3 bases from J; junction bases left unmatched: 3.

The rearrangement uses TRBV10-3 and TRBJ2-3; no clear D gene. V dropped 5 bases and J dropped 2 bases, with 8 bases sitting between them. Germline V CDR1 and CDR2: ENHRY, SYGVKD. The CDR3 runs to 13 residues. This CDR3 reads CAISRYNTDTQYF. DNA for the CDR3: TGTGCCATCAGTCGATACAACACAGATACGCAGTATTTT.

This rearrangement joins TRBV7-9 to TRBJ1-1; TRBD1 aligns across 7 bases. Germline values: CDR1 SEHNR, CDR2 FQNEAQ (reference sequence). The trim removed 4 bases at V and 4 bases at J, leaving 3 bases unmatched. CDR3 length equals 13 residues. The CDR3 loop is CASSSTGLTEAFF. The CDR3 DNA follows: TGTGCCAGCAGCTCGACAGGGCTCACTGAAGCTTTCTTT.

The gene calls are TRBV21-1 and TRBJ1-4. TRBV21-1 is a documented pseudogene. The CDR3 loop spans 16 amino acids. This CDR3 reads CASSALGGLLHEKLFF. CDR3 DNA sequence: TGTGCCAGCAGCGCCCTTGGAGGCCTTCTACATGAAAAACTGTTTTTT.

This sequence joins TRBV11-2 and TRBJ2-7, with 9 bases fitting TRBD2. V lost 5 bases, J lost 4 bases, and 12 bases stayed unmatched. Germline lookup yields CDR1 SGHAT and CDR2 FQNNGV. The CDR3 length is 16 residues. The CDR3 sequence is CASSTSAGRGGYEQYF. CDR3 sequence (DNA): TGTGCCAGCAGCACTTCTGCCGGGCGGGGGGGTTACGAGCAGTACTTC.

J is TRBJ1-1 and V is TRBV10-1, with 8 nucleotides matching TRBD1. Germline V CDR1 and CDR2: WNHNN, SYGVQD (reference sequence). The CDR3 contains 14 residues. Losses at the gene ends were 3 bases for V and 11 bases for J; bases not matched to a gene: 11. This CDR3 reads CASSDLEAGGRAFF. The CDR3 DNA sequence: TGCGCCAGCAGTGACCTCGAGGCAGGGGGCCGCGCTTTCTTT.